This is a list of T cell receptor beta chains from one sample in a study of a mutant IDH1 vaccine in newly diagnosed glioma. Method: immunoSEQ multiplex PCR; TCRdb's copy keeps in-frame clones and lacks some. Here the sample spans around 88,000 clones, about 82% being singletons. The material sequenced was PBMCs, taken from a glioma patient treated with radiotherapy, temozolomide or both. The receptors here all came from a man aged 35 to 55 with glioma. Both conserved end residues are part of each CDR3. The order of the fields is CDR3 DNA, CDR3 protein, D gene, clone size, V gene, J gene. A D gene is named only where the DNA matches it firmly. Some rows mark clone size as missing; the rest say once, few, many or name a class of expanded clone.

CDR3nt: TGTGCCAGCAGCCATTATCCAAGGGATCGGCAGCCCCAGCATTTT
CDR3aa: CASSHYPRDRQPQHF
d_gene: .
abundance: .
v_gene: TRBV7-9
j_gene: TRBJ1-5

CDR3nt: TGTGCCAGCAGCTTTCAATCAGATACGCAGTATTTT
CDR3aa: CASSFQSDTQYF
d_gene: .
abundance: .
v_gene: TRBV11-3
j_gene: TRBJ2-3

CDR3nt: TGTGCCAGCTCTTCTAGCACAGATACGCAGTATTTT
CDR3aa: CASSSSTDTQYF
d_gene: .
abundance: .
v_gene: TRBV18
j_gene: TRBJ2-3

CDR3nt: TGCGCCAGCAGCCGGGACAACCAGATCTACGAGCAGTACTTC
CDR3aa: CASSRDNQIYEQYF
d_gene: .
abundance: .
v_gene: TRBV5-1
j_gene: TRBJ2-7

CDR3nt: TGTGCCAGTAGTGGCCGGACACGGTACAATGAGCAGTTCTTC
CDR3aa: CASSGRTRYNEQFF
d_gene: .
abundance: .
v_gene: TRBV19
j_gene: TRBJ2-1

CDR3nt: TGTGCCAGCAATGGACAGGACCGGATCGGGGAGCTGTTTTTT
CDR3aa: CASNGQDRIGELFF
d_gene: TRBD1
abundance: .
v_gene: TRBV7-2
j_gene: TRBJ2-2

CDR3nt: TGTGCCAGTAGTATATCCGGGGGAGGCGGGGAGCTGTTTTTT
CDR3aa: CASSISGGGGELFF
d_gene: .
abundance: .
v_gene: TRBV19
j_gene: TRBJ2-2

CDR3nt: TGCGCCAGCAGCCAAGTGGCGGGGATGAGCTCCTACGAGCAGTACTTC
CDR3aa: CASSQVAGMSSYEQYF
d_gene: .
abundance: .
v_gene: TRBV4-3
j_gene: TRBJ2-7

CDR3nt: TGTGCCAGTAGTATAGTTTGGGGGGAGCAGTTCTTC
CDR3aa: CASSIVWGEQFF
d_gene: .
abundance: once
v_gene: TRBV19
j_gene: TRBJ2-1

CDR3nt: TGCGCCAGCAGCCTCCTGGGGGCGCCTAATGAAAAACTGTTTTTT
CDR3aa: CASSLLGAPNEKLFF
d_gene: .
abundance: .
v_gene: TRBV4-3
j_gene: TRBJ1-4

CDR3nt: TGTGCCAGCAGCCAAAGACAGGGCTGGGCTGAAGCTTTCTTT
CDR3aa: CASSQRQGWAEAFF
d_gene: TRBD1
abundance: few
v_gene: TRBV7-8
j_gene: TRBJ1-1

CDR3nt: TGCGCCAGCAGCCAAGAAGCGGTGGACAACTACGAGCAGTACTTC
CDR3aa: CASSQEAVDNYEQYF
d_gene: .
abundance: .
v_gene: TRBV4-3
j_gene: TRBJ2-7

CDR3nt: TGTGCCAGCAGTTTATGGCGGGAGGGCCGCTACGAGCAGTACTTC
CDR3aa: CASSLWREGRYEQYF
d_gene: TRBD2
abundance: .
v_gene: TRBV27
j_gene: TRBJ2-7

CDR3nt: TGTGCCAGCAGCTTGAGGCTAGCGTATAGCACAGATACGCAGTATTTT
CDR3aa: CASSLRLAYSTDTQYF
d_gene: .
abundance: .
v_gene: TRBV5-6
j_gene: TRBJ2-3

CDR3nt: TGTGCCAGCAGCGTAACCCGGGACAGGACGTGGGGTGAGCAGTTCTTC
CDR3aa: CASSVTRDRTWGEQFF
d_gene: TRBD1
abundance: .
v_gene: TRBV9
j_gene: TRBJ2-1

CDR3nt: TGTGCCAGCATAAACATCCTGAGGGAAGAGACCCAGTACTTC
CDR3aa: CASINILREETQYF
d_gene: .
abundance: once
v_gene: TRBV7-9
j_gene: TRBJ2-5

CDR3nt: TGTGCCAGCAGCATCTCTCGGGGGGCGCGAGAGACCCAGTACTTC
CDR3aa: CASSISRGARETQYF
d_gene: .
abundance: .
v_gene: TRBV21-1
j_gene: TRBJ2-5

CDR3nt: TGTGCCAGCAGGGACAGGGCCTACGAGCAGTACTTC
CDR3aa: CASRDRAYEQYF
d_gene: TRBD1
abundance: .
v_gene: TRBV6-1
j_gene: TRBJ2-7

CDR3nt: TGCGCCAGCAGCCCGGCGGGGACCAGGGACACCGGGGAGCTGTTTTTT
CDR3aa: CASSPAGTRDTGELFF
d_gene: .
abundance: .
v_gene: TRBV5-1
j_gene: TRBJ2-2

CDR3nt: TGTGCCATCAACCCAGGGGGCAACACTGAAGCTTTCTTT
CDR3aa: CAINPGGNTEAFF
d_gene: TRBD1
abundance: .
v_gene: TRBV10-3
j_gene: TRBJ1-1

CDR3nt: TGTGCCAGCAGTTATAGCGGGAGGGGATTCTTC
CDR3aa: CASSYSGRGFF
d_gene: TRBD2
abundance: .
v_gene: TRBV28
j_gene: TRBJ2-1

CDR3nt: TGTGCCAGCAGTTACGGGGGGCAGGGGTCCCAGTACTTC
CDR3aa: CASSYGGQGSQYF
d_gene: .
abundance: .
v_gene: TRBV6-5
j_gene: TRBJ2-5

CDR3nt: TGTGCCAGCAGTGAGATCCGGACAGCCTACGAGCAGTACTTC
CDR3aa: CASSEIRTAYEQYF
d_gene: .
abundance: .
v_gene: TRBV2
j_gene: TRBJ2-7

CDR3nt: TGTGCCAGCAGCCTTACACAGAACCTCTACGAGCAGTACTTC
CDR3aa: CASSLTQNLYEQYF
d_gene: .
abundance: .
v_gene: TRBV11-2
j_gene: TRBJ2-7

CDR3nt: TGTGCCAGCAGTGAAGCAGCTAGCGGGGGGGCCGTTACGCAGTATTTT
CDR3aa: CASSEAASGGAVTQYF
d_gene: TRBD2
abundance: .
v_gene: TRBV6-1
j_gene: TRBJ2-3

CDR3nt: TGTGCCAGCAGCTTGGGACACGCCATGAACACCGGGGAGCTGTTTTTT
CDR3aa: CASSLGHAMNTGELFF
d_gene: .
abundance: .
v_gene: TRBV5-4
j_gene: TRBJ2-2

CDR3nt: TGTGCCAGCAGGTACACGGGGGTTTCGACTGGCTACACCTTC
CDR3aa: CASRYTGVSTGYTF
d_gene: .
abundance: .
v_gene: TRBV28
j_gene: TRBJ1-2

CDR3nt: TGTGCCAGCAGCCAAGATGGGGCTAGCGGGGGGCTTCCCTACGAGCAGTACTTC
CDR3aa: CASSQDGASGGLPYEQYF
d_gene: TRBD2
abundance: .
v_gene: TRBV4-2
j_gene: TRBJ2-7

CDR3nt: TGTGCCAGCAGATCGGGACTAGCGGGGGGGCCCGGTAAGGAGACCCAGTACTTC
CDR3aa: CASRSGLAGGPGKETQYF
d_gene: TRBD2
abundance: .
v_gene: TRBV5-4
j_gene: TRBJ2-5

CDR3nt: TGTGCCTGGAGTGAAGGGGATGCTGAAGCTTTCTTT
CDR3aa: CAWSEGDAEAFF
d_gene: .
abundance: .
v_gene: TRBV30
j_gene: TRBJ1-1

CDR3nt: TGTGCCAGCAGTCCTACCGGGGGAACCTACGAGCAGTACTTC
CDR3aa: CASSPTGGTYEQYF
d_gene: .
abundance: .
v_gene: TRBV2
j_gene: TRBJ2-7

CDR3nt: TGTGCCAGCAGTGAAGCCGGGAGGGAGGTAGAGACCCAGTACTTC
CDR3aa: CASSEAGREVETQYF
d_gene: TRBD2
abundance: .
v_gene: TRBV2
j_gene: TRBJ2-5

CDR3nt: TGTGCCAGCAGCTTAAGGACACGAACTAATGAAAAACTGTTTTTT
CDR3aa: CASSLRTRTNEKLFF
d_gene: .
abundance: .
v_gene: TRBV5-6
j_gene: TRBJ1-4

CDR3nt: TGTGCCAGCAGCTTGGCGGGGGCTAGCGGGCCGTACAATGAGCAGTTCTTC
CDR3aa: CASSLAGASGPYNEQFF
d_gene: TRBD2
abundance: once
v_gene: TRBV5-6
j_gene: TRBJ2-1

CDR3nt: TGTGCCAGCACCAACAGGGCGCAGAGGGATCAGCCCCAGCATTTT
CDR3aa: CASTNRAQRDQPQHF
d_gene: .
abundance: .
v_gene: TRBV21-1
j_gene: TRBJ1-5

CDR3nt: TGTGCCAGCTCAGCGGTTCAGGGGATCCATGGCTACACCTTC
CDR3aa: CASSAVQGIHGYTF
d_gene: .
abundance: .
v_gene: TRBV18
j_gene: TRBJ1-2

CDR3nt: TGTGCCAGCAGCCGCCAGGGACAGGGGGTCTTCGAGCAGTACTTC
CDR3aa: CASSRQGQGVFEQYF
d_gene: TRBD1
abundance: .
v_gene: TRBV7-9
j_gene: TRBJ2-7

CDR3nt: TGTGCCAGCAGCCACGGGACTAGCGCTAATGAGCAGTTCTTC
CDR3aa: CASSHGTSANEQFF
d_gene: TRBD2
abundance: .
v_gene: TRBV7-3
j_gene: TRBJ2-1

CDR3nt: TGTGCCTGTGTAGGGGACAGGGCGACCGGGGAGCTGTTTTTT
CDR3aa: CACVGDRATGELFF
d_gene: TRBD1
abundance: once
v_gene: TRBV30
j_gene: TRBJ2-2

CDR3nt: TGTGCCACCAGCAGAGAAACAGGCTACAATGAGCAGTTCTTC
CDR3aa: CATSRETGYNEQFF
d_gene: .
abundance: once
v_gene: TRBV15
j_gene: TRBJ2-1

CDR3nt: TGTGCCAGCAGCTTAAGGAGGGATCAAACCGGGGAGCTGTTTTTT
CDR3aa: CASSLRRDQTGELFF
d_gene: .
abundance: few
v_gene: TRBV7-2
j_gene: TRBJ2-2

CDR3nt: TGTGCCTGGAGGTGGGGGGGGCTGACAGATACGCAGTATTTT
CDR3aa: CAWRWGGLTDTQYF
d_gene: .
abundance: .
v_gene: TRBV30
j_gene: TRBJ2-3

CDR3nt: TGTGCCAGCAGTTTACCTCGGAGCTCTGGGGCCAACGTCCTGACTTTC
CDR3aa: CASSLPRSSGANVLTF
d_gene: .
abundance: .
v_gene: TRBV28
j_gene: TRBJ2-6

CDR3nt: TGCAGCGTTGTAATTTCGGCCCAGTACTTC
CDR3aa: CSVVISAQYF
d_gene: .
abundance: .
v_gene: TRBV29-1
j_gene: TRBJ2-5

CDR3nt: TGTGCCAGCAGTGCCGGGACAGGACCCTACGAGCAGTACTTC
CDR3aa: CASSAGTGPYEQYF
d_gene: TRBD1
abundance: .
v_gene: TRBV6-1
j_gene: TRBJ2-7

CDR3nt: TGTGCCAGCAGCTTAGCGCTGGGGTTCAGTGAGCAGTTCTTC
CDR3aa: CASSLALGFSEQFF
d_gene: .
abundance: .
v_gene: TRBV7-2
j_gene: TRBJ2-1

CDR3nt: TGTGCCAGCAGCGCCGACAGGGCTAACTATGGCTACACCTTC
CDR3aa: CASSADRANYGYTF
d_gene: TRBD1
abundance: .
v_gene: TRBV5-4
j_gene: TRBJ1-2

CDR3nt: TGTGCCAGTAGTAGGGACCCAGGGGGCGCAGGACAGCCCCAGCATTTT
CDR3aa: CASSRDPGGAGQPQHF
d_gene: TRBD1
abundance: .
v_gene: TRBV19
j_gene: TRBJ1-5

CDR3nt: TGCGCCAGCAGCTTGGAGGGCAGAGAGACCTACAATGAGCAGTTCTTC
CDR3aa: CASSLEGRETYNEQFF
d_gene: .
abundance: .
v_gene: TRBV5-1
j_gene: TRBJ2-1

CDR3nt: TGTGCCAGCAGTGGCGGGATAATCTCCTACAATGAGCAGTTCTTC
CDR3aa: CASSGGIISYNEQFF
d_gene: .
abundance: few
v_gene: TRBV2
j_gene: TRBJ2-1

CDR3nt: TGCGCCAGCAGTAGGGATTTCAATCAGCCCCAGCATTTT
CDR3aa: CASSRDFNQPQHF
d_gene: .
abundance: few
v_gene: TRBV10-1
j_gene: TRBJ1-5

CDR3nt: TGCGCCAGCAGCTTGGTAGCTAACTATGGCTACACCTTC
CDR3aa: CASSLVANYGYTF
d_gene: .
abundance: .
v_gene: TRBV5-1
j_gene: TRBJ1-2

CDR3nt: TGTGCCAGCAGCTTACGGCTAGAGAGGGGCGAGCAGTACTTC
CDR3aa: CASSLRLERGEQYF
d_gene: .
abundance: .
v_gene: TRBV4-2
j_gene: TRBJ2-7

CDR3nt: TGTGCCAGCAGCTTGGCCGACAATGAGCAGTTCTTC
CDR3aa: CASSLADNEQFF
d_gene: .
abundance: .
v_gene: TRBV5-6
j_gene: TRBJ2-1

CDR3nt: TGTGCCAGCAGCCAAGCACTAGCGGGGTACGAGCAGTACTTC
CDR3aa: CASSQALAGYEQYF
d_gene: TRBD2
abundance: .
v_gene: TRBV4-2
j_gene: TRBJ2-7